The clone carrying this T cell receptor (beta chain) was seen more than once but under ten times. No antigen is known for it. Libraries for TCR beta were made by quantitative 5'-RACE with molecular barcodes. TCRdb used MiXCR to reprocess the 5' RACE reads, holding one entry per CDR3 protein. This table holds around 250,000 distinct CDR3 sequences, about 10% found once. Per germline, CDR1 MGHRA and CDR2 YSYEKL. This CDR3 is 15 amino acids long. V lost 0 bases and J lost 5, with 12 bases in between. This entry comes from a study of CD8 T cells in ankylosing spondylitis. Broader study findings: Some of these motif variants have turned up before, in reports on reactive arthritis synovial fluid and blood.

The sample taken for sequencing was blood, either unsorted or a sorted T cell fraction (not recorded which). The V gene is TRBV4-1, the J gene TRBJ2-3; D not resolved. The sequence derives from a male donor with ankylosing spondylitis or in good health (not recorded which). The CDR3 DNA sequence: TGCGCCAGCAGCCAAGATCGGGTCCTTCAAGATACGCAGTATTTT. As protein: CASSQDRVLQDTQYF.